A single sample is the source of the 22 T cell receptor beta chains below, sequenced in a study of blood T cell repertoires in COVID-19. Libraries were prepared by immunoSEQ multiplex PCR; TCRdb keeps only in-frame clonotypes and omits some of them. The sample shows about 250,000 clones, roughly 85% of them seen only once. The sequenced material came from peripheral blood. These TCRs come from a man younger than 35 with active or convalescent COVID-19.

This clone came up a few times. The rearrangement links TRBV7-2 to TRBJ2-7, with 7 bases lining up with TRBD2. The V gene end was trimmed by 5 bases and the J gene end by 4 bases; junction bases not matched to a gene: 8. This CDR3 comprises 14 residues. The germline CDR1 and CDR2 sequences are SGHTA and FQGNSA. The CDR3 bases are TGTGCCAGCAGCACGTCGGGGGGTAGGTACGAGCAGTACTTC. Translating it yields CASSTSGGRYEQYF.

The table lists this clone with a few counts. The chain links TRBV6-5 to TRBJ1-1; D remains unclear. The V end lost 6 bases, the J end lost 10 bases, and 12 bases lay between the germline ends. The CDR3 totals 11 residues. Looked up from germline, CDR1 is MNHEY and CDR2 is SVGAGI. CDR3 residues: CASRLPGGAFF. CDR3 nucleotides: TGTGCCAGCAGGCTGCCAGGAGGAGCTTTCTTT.

The chain has TRBV6-6 and TRBJ1-1, with TRBD1 identical over 9 bases. The germline V gene encodes CDR1 MNHNY and CDR2 SVGAGI (reference sequence). V lost 0 bases to trimming and J lost 5 bases; unmatched junction nucleotides: 4. This CDR3 region has 15 residues. The CDR3 sequence is CASSYSGQGGTEAFF. The CDR3, as DNA: TGTGCCAGCAGTTACTCGGGACAGGGAGGGACTGAAGCTTTCTTT.

This clone is a singleton in its sample. This chain links TRBV28 with TRBJ1-5; 9 bases match TRBD1. The trim removed 4 bases at V and 4 bases at J, leaving 8 bases unmatched. CDR1 is MDHEN and CDR2 is SYDVKM in the germline V gene. The CDR3 spans 16 residues. CDR3 nucleotide sequence: TGTGCCAGCAGTTCCTTCGGGACAGGGTTTAATCAGCCCCAGCATTTT. Translated: CASSSFGTGFNQPQHF.

The rearrangement joins TRBV28 to TRBJ1-3; 9 positions agree with TRBD1. Per germline, CDR1 MDHEN and CDR2 SYDVKM. Germline trimming cut 3 bases from V and 4 bases from J; bases unmatched to any gene: 7. This CDR3 is built from 16 residues. CDR3 amino acids: CASSFSGQGKGNTIYF. CDR3 coding DNA: TGTGCCAGCAGTTTTTCGGGACAGGGTAAAGGAAACACCATATATTTT. Based on the CDR3 plus reference TRBV28 and TRBJ1-3, the full variable domain is DVKVTQSSRYLVKRTGEKVFLECVQDMDHENMFWYRQDPGLGLRLIYFSYDVKMKEKGDIPEGYSVSREKKERFSLILESASTNQTSMYLCASSFSGQGKGNTIYFGEGSWLTVV.

The rearrangement joins TRBV19 to TRBJ2-5; D is unresolved. Germline-derived CDR1 and CDR2 are LNHDA and SQIVND (reference sequence). V shed 0 bases and J shed 5 bases, with 13 bases lying between them. The length of the CDR3 is 15 residues. This CDR3 is CASSIEEDPAETQYF. The CDR3, as DNA: TGTGCCAGTAGTATAGAAGAGGATCCCGCGGAGACCCAGTACTTC.

The chain combines TRBV9 with TRBJ2-1, with D possibly matching TRBD2 (5 bases). V was shortened by 0 bases and J by 10 bases, with 20 bases between the two germline ends. This CDR3 spans 16 amino acids. Germline loops: CDR1 SGDLS, CDR2 YYNGEE. The CDR3 sequence is CASSVGPPLGSGEQFF. In DNA, the CDR3 is TGTGCCAGCAGCGTAGGCCCCCCACTAGGATCGGGGGAGCAGTTCTTC.

The V gene is TRBV12-3 or TRBV12-4, the J gene TRBJ2-5, with a possible D match to TRBD2 (5 bases). The CDR3 is made up of 12 amino acids. V was cut by 3 bases and J by 9 bases, with 11 bases left in between. CDR3 sequence: CASSFSKRAQYF. For the CDR3, the DNA is TGTGCCAGCAGTTTTAGTAAGAGGGCCCAGTACTTC.

The J gene is TRBJ2-7, the V gene TRBV2; D is perhaps TRBD1 (6 bases). The V end lost 7 bases, the J end lost 2 bases, and 21 bases lay between the germline ends. CDR1 is SNHLY and CDR2 is FYNNEI in the germline V gene. This CDR3 spans 16 amino acids. Here the CDR3 DNA reads TGTGCCAGCAAAGGGCAGGGGTTCTCGAACCCCTACGAGCAGTACTTC. It codes for CASKGQGFSNPYEQYF.

V and J are TRBV5-1 and TRBJ2-6; D is undetermined. The CDR3 totals 17 residues. V lost 0 bases and J 0 bases, leaving 10 bases between the germline ends. In germline, CDR1 is SGHRS, CDR2 YFSETQ. The CDR3 reads CASSLAPPGSGANVLTF. The CDR3 coding sequence is TGCGCCAGCAGCTTGGCCCCTCCCGGCTCTGGGGCCAACGTCCTGACTTTC.

The CDR3 nucleotides read TGTGCCAGCAGCCAAGACGCAGGGACTCCCCCAGACGAGCAGTACTTC. Amino acid sequence: CASSQDAGTPPDEQYF. The V gene is TRBV4-2, the J gene TRBJ2-7, with D possibly being TRBD2 (6 bases). V was pared by 0 bases and J by 5 bases, with 17 bases between. The CDR3 extends over 16 amino acids. CDR1 and CDR2 (germline): LGHNA, YNFKEQ.

This clone was found a few times. Different DNA sequences within this sample yield the same CDR3. The CDR3 DNA is TGCGCCAGCAGCTCTCCTCAAGAGACCCAGTACTTC. It translates to CASSSPQETQYF. The V and J genes are TRBV5-1 and TRBJ2-5; unclear D gene. Germline CDR1 reads SGHRS; CDR2 reads YFSETQ. This CDR3 contains 12 residues. Trimming stripped 3 bases from V and 2 bases from J, with 5 bases between. Looking up the rest from reference TRBV5-1 and TRBJ2-5 gives the full variable domain: KAGVTQTPRYLIKTRGQQVTLSCSPISGHRSVSWYQQTPGQGLQFLFEYFSETQRNKGNFPGRFSGRQFSNSRSEMNVSTLELGDSALYLCASSSPQETQYFGPGTRLLVL.

This clone was observed a single time. This chain connects TRBV30 to TRBJ2-5, with D possibly being TRBD2 (7 bases). The CDR3 runs 13 residues. V was shortened by 0 bases and J by 5 bases, with 10 bases between the two germline ends. Per the germline V gene, CDR1 is GTSNPN and CDR2 is SVGIG (reference sequence). The CDR3 nucleotides are TGTGCCTGGAGTGTAAAGGGGGGGGAGACCCAGTACTTC. It yields the protein CAWSVKGGETQYF.

The J gene is TRBJ1-2, the V gene TRBV4-1; D may be TRBD1 (5 bases). The CDR3 is 16 residues long. Deletions cut 0 bases from V and 1 base from J, with 12 bases between. Germline CDR1 MGHRA, CDR2 YSYEKL. The CDR3 DNA follows: TGCGCCAGCAGCCAAGACTCGACAGTCTTTAACTATGGCTACACCTTC. Amino acids: CASSQDSTVFNYGYTF.

The chain has TRBV14 and TRBJ1-6; 7 nucleotides align to TRBD1. The CDR3 contains 16 residues. The V and J ends lost 5 bases and 0 bases, in that order; junction bases with no gene match: 4. Germline V CDR1 and CDR2: SGHDN, FVKESK. The DNA for the CDR3 is TGTGCCAGCAGCTCGGGACAGAGCTCCTATAATTCACCCCTCCACTTT. Its protein is CASSSGQSSYNSPLHF.

The chain joins TRBV6-2 or TRBV6-3 to TRBJ2-1; the match to TRBD2 covers 9 bases. The CDR3 has 15 amino acids. V lost 6 bases to trimming and J lost 2 bases; unmatched junction nucleotides: 5. Germline V gene sequence: CDR1 MNHEY, CDR2 SVGEGT. In nucleotides, the CDR3 is TGTGCCAGCAGCTCCGGGACTAGCCCCTACAATGAGCAGTTCTTC. This codes for CASSSGTSPYNEQFF.

The chain carries TRBV23-1 and TRBJ2-7, with D perhaps matching TRBD1 (6 bases). TRBV23-1 is classed as an ORF, of uncertain function. The CDR3 spans 19 residues. Trimming shortened V by 2 bases and J by 7 bases, and 30 bases separated the two germline ends. The chain's CDR3 is CASSQPVRTARRPFVEQYF. Written as DNA, the CDR3 is TGCGCCAGCAGTCAACCCGTGAGGACAGCCCGTCGCCCGTTTGTGGAGCAGTACTTC.

This rearrangement joins TRBV28 to TRBJ1-1, with no clear D. Trimming took off 2 bases at V and 3 bases at J, with 10 bases between the two ends. CDR1 is MDHEN, CDR2 SYDVKM, per germline. The CDR3 contains 14 residues. CDR3: CASSLTGVDTEAFF. The CDR3 DNA is TGTGCCAGCAGTTTAACTGGTGTGGACACTGAAGCTTTCTTT.

V gene TRBV6-2 or TRBV6-3 combines with J gene TRBJ1-1; TRBD1 might be the D (6 bases). CDR3 length: 13 amino acids. Germline V CDR1 and CDR2: MNHEY, SVGEGT. Trimming took off 4 bases at V and 3 bases at J, with 9 bases between the two ends. The CDR3 sequence: CASSSQGHTEAFF. Written as DNA, the CDR3 is TGTGCCAGCAGTTCACAGGGACACACTGAAGCTTTCTTT.

The chain employs TRBV6-5 and TRBJ2-1, with a possible D match to TRBD1 (5 bases). This CDR3 region has 13 residues. Trimming stripped 7 bases from V and 4 bases from J, with 11 bases between. Germline CDR1 MNHEY, CDR2 SVGAGI. The CDR3 nucleotides read TGTGCCAGCACGGCCCCAGGGTACAATGAGCAGTTCTTC. Amino acids: CASTAPGYNEQFF.

The chain recombines TRBV2 with TRBJ1-1; 9 nucleotides match TRBD1. Germline V gene data show CDR1 as SNHLY and CDR2 as FYNNEI. V trimming: 7 bases; J trimming: 10 bases; junction bases outside the gene matches: 7. This CDR3 region has 12 residues. This CDR3 is CASNTGGSPAFF. In nucleotides, the CDR3 is TGTGCCAGCAACACAGGGGGCTCTCCAGCTTTCTTT. Supplemented by reference TRBV2 and TRBJ1-1, the full variable domain reads EPEVTQTPSHQVTQMGQEVILRCVPISNHLYFYWYRQILGQKVEFLVSFYNNEISEKSEIFDDQFSVERPDGSNFTLKIRSTKLEDSAMYFCASNTGGSPAFFGQGTRLTVV.

This chain uses TRBV5-4 with TRBJ1-4; 7 nucleotides agree with TRBD1. The CDR3 covers 14 residues. CDR1 SGHNT and CDR2 YYREEE come from the germline V gene (reference sequence). The V and J ends lost 0 bases and 8 bases, in that order; junction bases with no gene match: 4. The CDR3 is CASSLGQGGEKLFF. The CDR3 nucleotides read TGTGCCAGCAGCTTGGGACAGGGAGGCGAAAAACTGTTTTTT.